This entry features one T cell receptor beta chain sequence. What it binds is unknown. The investigators reverse transcribed all of the isolated RNA, so they sequenced expressed TCRB transcripts. The data were produced by immunoSEQ multiplex PCR, yet TCRdb's version contains in-frame clones alone and is incomplete. The table records almost 350,000 clones, about a tenth of them present only once. This entry is derived from a study of beta chain features in type 1 diabetes. Findings and caveats of the study: In comparison with healthy donors, patients had naive, central memory and Treg TCRB repertoires that appeared more similar. Over-representation of high TCR-expressing cells was a possible consequence of cDNA sequencing. Shorter templates might be favored by PCR, equally in patients and controls. Shortening of TCRB CDR3s, moderate but significant, appeared in all four CD4+ subsets of Type 1 diabetes patients.

Germline lookup yields CDR1 SGHTA and CDR2 FQGNSA. Between the trimmed V and J ends, which lost 1 base and 8 bases, there was a span of 9 bases. The CDR3 sequence is 13 residues long. The chain joins TRBV7-2 to TRBJ2-1; perhaps TRBD1 as D (5 bases). This TCR derives from a man aged 25 to 40 with type 1 diabetes. Sequencing was done on a sample of central memory CD4+ T cells from blood. The CDR3 nucleotides read TGTGCCAGCAGCTTAGAGGGGTGGGATGAGCAGTTCTTC. This encodes CASSLEGWDEQFF. Drawing the rest from reference TRBV7-2 and TRBJ2-1, the complete variable domain is GAGVSQSPSNKVTEKGKDVELRCDPISGHTALYWYRQSLGQGLEFLIYFQGNSAPDKSGLPSDRFSAERTGGSVSTLTIQRTQQEDSAVYLCASSLEGWDEQFFGPGTRLTVL.